This is a list of T cell receptor beta chains from one sample in a study of blood T cell repertoires in COVID-19. Some clones are missing from TCRdb's copy, which holds only in-frame ones; the method was immunoSEQ multiplex PCR. The sample contains about 140,000 clones, more than 80% of which appear only once. Sequencing used peripheral blood. The receptors originated from an elderly woman with acute or convalescent COVID-19. Each CDR3 is given with its conserved first and last residue. Each record gives: V gene, J gene, CDR3 protein.

TRBV5-1,TRBJ1-2,CASSPGQGVGYGYTF
TRBV2,TRBJ1-1,CASSPGGAFF
TRBV6-1,TRBJ1-1,CASSVPGGRANTEAFF
TRBV6-6,TRBJ1-2,CASSYLPYGYTF
TRBV6-1,TRBJ2-1,CASSEGGSSSGSYNEQFF
TRBV6-5,TRBJ1-1,CASRRTGRATEAFF
TRBV11-1,TRBJ1-2,CASSIQLTGDGYTF
TRBV3-1/TRBV3-2,TRBJ1-2,CASSHRYGYTF
TRBV3-1/TRBV3-2,TRBJ1-5,CASSQDRDRIRPLNQPQHF
TRBV7-9,TRBJ1-4,CASQLEKLFF
TRBV27,TRBJ1-4,CASSLSLTGLSEKLFF
TRBV11-2,TRBJ1-2,CASSYPDRLLYGYTF
TRBV9,TRBJ2-7,CASSVGVSGVPFEQYF
TRBV6-5,TRBJ1-2,CASTGTNSYGYTF
TRBV12-3/TRBV12-4,TRBJ1-5,CASKRENQPQHF